The present T cell receptor (beta chain) was sequenced within a study of beta chain features in type 1 diabetes. Study-level background: When patients were set against healthy donors, age, gender and cell yields were similar.

CDR3 size: 16 residues. Germline CDR1 and CDR2: SGHNT and YYREEE (reference sequence). J lost 8 bases, V lost 4 bases, and 12 bases had no gene match. Study findings and constraints: In every one of the four CD4+ subsets, TCRB CDR3s were moderately but significantly shorter in Type 1 diabetes patients. It was not settled here whether HLA type affects TCRB rearrangement.

In the case of this clone: Its target is not known.

Expressed TCRB transcripts were sequenced because the isolated RNA had all been reverse transcribed beforehand. TCRdb's table, derived via immunoSEQ multiplex PCR, lists solely in-frame clones and lacks some. The profile shows roughly 240,000 clones, about 24% of them singletons. Per donor, one heparinised blood draw averaged about 110 mL. The clonotype comes from a woman aged 25 to 39 with type 1 diabetes. Input material: naive CD4+ T cells from blood. V and J are TRBV5-4 and TRBJ2-1, with 10 bases that match TRBD2. The CDR3 reads CASSPTGSGRDDEQFF. The CDR3 region has the DNA TGTGCCAGCAGCCCAACTGGGAGCGGGAGGGACGATGAGCAGTTCTTC.